Listed below are T cell receptor beta chains from one sample, sequenced in a study of T cells in Graves' hyperthyroidism and ophthalmopathy. In TCRdb, the multiplex PCR reads were re-called with MiXCR into one record per CDR3 protein. Altogether about 640,000 distinct CDR3 sequences are present, about a fifth being singletons, with the ten largest covering about 35%. The specimen was blood. The source of these receptors is a man aged 30 to 39 with Graves' ophthalmopathy. The CDR3 runs from the conserved cysteine through the conserved F or W. Each record gives: J gene, V gene, clone size, D gene, CDR3 DNA, CDR3 protein. D genes are given only for firm matches. Expanded clones get a size class; other rows say once, few or many, or leave the size out.

j_call: TRBJ2-2
v_call: TRBV6-5
clone_size: .
d_call: .
cdr3_nt: TGTGCCAGCAGTTACTCGAATCCTAGTGTCACCGGGGAGCTGTTTTTT
cdr3_aa: CASSYSNPSVTGELFF

j_call: TRBJ2-3
v_call: TRBV27
clone_size: .
d_call: TRBD2
cdr3_nt: TGTGCCAGCAGTTTAACTAGCGGGAGGGTGACAGATACGCAGTATTTT
cdr3_aa: CASSLTSGRVTDTQYF

j_call: TRBJ2-7
v_call: TRBV20-1
clone_size: many
d_call: TRBD1
cdr3_nt: TGCAGTGCAATCATTCCGGGACAGGTGTACGAGCAGTACTTC
cdr3_aa: CSAIIPGQVYEQYF

j_call: TRBJ2-3
v_call: TRBV6-1
clone_size: few
d_call: .
cdr3_nt: TGTGCCACCAAAAGACCGACAGATACGCAGTATTTT
cdr3_aa: CATKRPTDTQYF

j_call: TRBJ2-7
v_call: TRBV2
clone_size: .
d_call: .
cdr3_nt: TGTGCCAGCAATGGCTACGAGCAGTACTTC
cdr3_aa: CASNGYEQYF

j_call: TRBJ1-1
v_call: TRBV28
clone_size: many
d_call: .
cdr3_nt: TGTGCCAGCAGTTTATTCACCATGAGAACTGAAGCTTTCTTT
cdr3_aa: CASSLFTMRTEAFF

j_call: TRBJ1-1
v_call: TRBV14
clone_size: .
d_call: TRBD1
cdr3_nt: TGTGCCAGCTCACCGAGTCGAGGGACAGGGACTTATATGAACACTGAAGCTTTCTTT
cdr3_aa: CASSPSRGTGTYMNTEAFF

j_call: TRBJ1-2
v_call: TRBV7-2
clone_size: few
d_call: TRBD1
cdr3_nt: TGTGCCAGCAGCTTAGGCCTAGGACAGGGCAGATACTATGGCTACACCTTC
cdr3_aa: CASSLGLGQGRYYGYTF

j_call: TRBJ2-3
v_call: TRBV28
clone_size: .
d_call: .
cdr3_nt: TGTGCCAGCAGTTTATTAATGGGGGGCGCCGGTACAGATACGCAGTATTTT
cdr3_aa: CASSLLMGGAGTDTQYF

j_call: TRBJ1-2
v_call: TRBV28
clone_size: many
d_call: .
cdr3_nt: TGTGCCAGCAGCCCAATTGGGGGCAGCTATGGCTACACCTTC
cdr3_aa: CASSPIGGSYGYTF